The 13 T cell receptor beta chains reported below all come from one sample, sequenced in a study of blood T cell repertoires in COVID-19. The protocol was immunoSEQ multiplex PCR, while the TCRdb copy is restricted to in-frame clones and leaves out a portion. The top ten clones hold over 12% of a sample with more than 40,000 clones, around 83% of them seen once. The material sequenced was peripheral blood. These receptors all stem from a human donor with acute or convalescent COVID-19. The donor label of this sample is uncertain.

CDR3 DNA: TGTGCCAGCAGCCGTACGTCTCTAGCGGGAGTCATTGAGCAGTTCTTC. This codes for CASSRTSLAGVIEQFF. The chain couples TRBV7-9 to TRBJ2-1; TRBD2 matches at 10 bases. The germline V gene encodes CDR1 SEHNR and CDR2 FQNEAQ (reference sequence). Trimming at V came to 5 bases and at J to 9 bases, leaving 13 bases not matched to a gene. This CDR3 has 16 residues. The variable domain in full, with the rest retrieved from reference TRBV7-9 and TRBJ2-1, is DTGVSQNPRHKITKRGQNVTFRCDPISEHNRLYWYRQTLGQGPEFLTYFQNEAQLEKSRLLSDRFSAERPKGSFSTLEIQRTEQGDSAMYLCASSRTSLAGVIEQFFGPGTRLTVL.

The gene calls are TRBV18 and TRBJ1-1; tentative D call: TRBD1 (6 bases). From germline, CDR1 is KGHSH and CDR2 LQKENI. The CDR3 runs to 13 residues. V lost 4 bases and J lost 5, with 11 bases in between. CDR3 DNA sequence: TGTGCCAGCTCACAGGGGGACCTAACTGAAGCTTTCTTT. This translates into CASSQGDLTEAFF. The variable domain in full, completed from reference TRBV18 and TRBJ1-1, reads NAGVMQNPRHLVRRRGQEARLRCSPMKGHSHVYWYRQLPEEGLKFMVYLQKENIIDESGMPKERFSAEFPKEGPSILRIQQVVRGDSAAYFCASSQGDLTEAFFGQGTRLTVV.

The rearrangement joins TRBV28 to TRBJ2-5; 8 nucleotides match TRBD2. The CDR3 has 16 amino acids. The V gene's germline CDR1 is MDHEN and CDR2 SYDVKM. V trimming: 4 bases; J trimming: 2 bases; junction bases outside the gene matches: 9. The CDR3 protein is CASSSQRGPIQETQYF. For the CDR3, the DNA is TGTGCCAGCAGTTCCCAGCGGGGGCCTATTCAAGAGACCCAGTACTTC.

This sequence joins TRBV2 and TRBJ1-2, with 9 nucleotides matching TRBD1. V shed 6 bases and J 6 bases; nucleotides not matched to a gene: 11. This CDR3 spans 15 amino acids. Germline lookup yields CDR1 SNHLY and CDR2 FYNNEI. The CDR3 is CASSIAGQGSNGYTF. In nucleotides, the CDR3 is TGTGCCAGCAGCATAGCCGGACAGGGGTCAAATGGCTACACCTTC.

The chain is built from TRBV6-5 and TRBJ2-2; no clear D gene. CDR1 is MNHEY and CDR2 is SVGAGI in the germline V gene. This CDR3 has 14 residues. The V end was cut by 4 bases, the J end by 2 bases, with 8 bases between. The CDR3 DNA follows: TGTGCCAGCAGTTTACAAGTAAACACCGGGGAGCTGTTTTTT. It codes for CASSLQVNTGELFF.

The chain couples TRBV7-9 to TRBJ2-3; D perhaps matches TRBD2 (5 bases). Trimming cost V 8 bases and J 3 bases, with 18 bases left between them. The V gene's germline CDR1 is SEHNR and CDR2 FQNEAQ (reference sequence). The CDR3 runs to 15 residues. CDR3 sequence reads: CASRSRVGTTDTQYF. CDR3 nucleotide sequence: TGTGCCAGCCGATCGAGGGTTGGTACGACAGATACGCAGTATTTT.

In nucleotides, the CDR3 is TGTGCCAGCAGTCCGCTGCAGGGACAGGGGGAACCCCTCCACTTT. Its protein is CASSPLQGQGEPLHF. This rearrangement joins TRBV6-2 or TRBV6-3 to TRBJ1-6, with 11 bases lining up with TRBD1. The ends lost 5 bases at V and 12 bases at J; junction bases unmatched: 9. This CDR3 region has 15 residues. The germline V gene has CDR1 MNHEY and CDR2 SVGEGT.

This chain connects TRBV29-1 to TRBJ2-2; TRBD1 aligns across 10 bases. V lost 5 bases and J lost 5; bases outside the gene matches: 5. The CDR3 covers 14 residues. From germline, CDR1 is SQVTM and CDR2 ANQGSEA. CDR3 coding DNA: TGCAGCGTTAGAGGACAGGGGGGGACCGGGGAGCTGTTTTTT. Translating gives CSVRGQGGTGELFF.

The chain has TRBV28 and TRBJ1-1; D perhaps matches TRBD1 (5 bases). The CDR3 spans 15 residues. Germline-derived CDR1 and CDR2 are MDHEN and SYDVKM. Between the trimmed V and J ends, which lost 9 bases and 1 base, there was a span of 18 bases. Here the CDR3 reads CASHDSIVQNTEAFF. DNA for the CDR3: TGTGCCAGTCACGACAGCATAGTACAGAACACTGAAGCTTTCTTT.

In the case of this clone: This sample includes further DNA sequences coding for the same CDR3. The chain has TRBV27 and TRBJ1-5; TRBD1 agrees at 8 bases. CDR3 length: 14 residues. Germline loops: CDR1 MNHEY, CDR2 SMNVEV (reference sequence). Trimming at V came to 5 bases and at J to 4 bases, leaving 4 bases not matched to a gene. This chain's CDR3 is CASSAGTGNQPQHF. For the CDR3, the DNA is TGTGCCAGCAGTGCCGGGACAGGAAATCAGCCCCAGCATTTT.

The rearrangement uses TRBV7-2 and TRBJ2-3; 12 bases align to TRBD2. The trim removed 4 bases at V and 1 base at J, leaving 6 bases unmatched. The V gene's germline CDR1 is SGHTA and CDR2 FQGNSA. This CDR3 region has 17 residues. In DNA form, the CDR3 reads TGTGCCAGCAGCTCGCTAGCGGGAGGGACTGGCACAGATACGCAGTATTTT. This sequence encodes CASSSLAGGTGTDTQYF.

This sequence joins TRBV4-2 and TRBJ1-1, with no clear D. Germline values: CDR1 LGHNA, CDR2 YNFKEQ. The CDR3 spans 16 residues. V shed 0 bases and J shed 6 bases, with 17 bases lying between them. CDR3 amino acids: CASSQDYLRVQAEAFF. CDR3 DNA: TGTGCCAGCAGCCAAGATTATCTGAGAGTCCAGGCTGAAGCTTTCTTT.

This clone has only one observation. The chain links TRBV5-8 to TRBJ1-2; D perhaps matches TRBD1 (6 bases). This CDR3 contains 13 residues. Germline loops: CDR1 SGHTS, CDR2 YDEGEE. Trimming left V 5 bases short and J 5 bases short, with 13 bases between. The CDR3 DNA follows: TGTGCCAGCAGAGGCAGGGGAGAATATGGCTACACCTTC. Its translation: CASRGRGEYGYTF.